The source of this T cell receptor beta chain is a study of shared clonotypes between healthy human individuals. General study findings and limits: Among donors, the sharing of clonotypes was expected to be influenced by sequencing depth. Owing to a small donor count, the genetic and exposure-history diversity represented was limited.

CDR1 is SGHVS and CDR2 is FQNEAQ in the germline V gene. The V and J ends lost 5 bases and 1 base respectively, with 18 bases between them. CDR3 length: 16 amino acids. The genomic DNA of each subset was split evenly across several immunoSEQ plates. Here immunoSEQ multiplex PCR was the method, and the copy in TCRdb shows in-frame clones only, minus some. The table lists some 550,000 clones, less than 98% of them singletons. This clone has a single count. Antigen specificity is unknown. Subsets obtained from CD4+ cells comprised CD45RA+ naive and CD45RA-negative memory cells. The TCR originated in a woman in her 30s in good health. Sequencing was carried out using naive CD4+ T cells sorted from blood. The subset here: CD45RA+ positively selected. The J gene is TRBJ2-7, the V gene TRBV7-8; either TRBD1 or TRBD2 may fit D (6 bases each). CDR3: CASSAQGRGESYEQYF. CDR3 nucleotide sequence: TGTGCCAGCAGCGCCCAGGGGCGGGGCGAGTCCTACGAGCAGTACTTC.